What follows are 4 T cell receptor beta chains derived from one specimen sequenced in a study of blood T cell repertoires in COVID-19. Sequenced by immunoSEQ multiplex PCR; TCRdb stores in-frame clones only, minus some. Of 150,000 or so clones listed, about 87% were seen once; the top ten hold over 9%. Sample: peripheral blood. Receptors originate from a woman in her 70s with COVID-19, enrolled during active disease.

In this sample, this clone turned up a few times. V is TRBV29-1 and J is TRBJ1-1, with 7 positions matching TRBD1. The CDR3 runs 14 residues. CDR1 is SQVTM and CDR2 is ANQGSEA in the germline V gene. Trimming cost V 4 bases and J 5 bases; bases outside gene matches: 10. Here the CDR3 reads CSVAEGAFGTEAFF. As DNA, the CDR3 is TGCAGCGTTGCTGAGGGGGCGTTCGGTACTGAAGCTTTCTTT.

The V gene is TRBV30, the J gene TRBJ2-7; 7 nucleotides align to TRBD1. Germline V gives CDR1 GTSNPN, CDR2 SVGIG (reference sequence). The V gene end was trimmed by 0 bases and the J gene end by 7 bases; junction bases not matched to a gene: 6. The CDR3 is made up of 13 amino acids. The CDR3 protein is CAWSVLRGREQYF. The CDR3 bases are TGTGCCTGGAGTGTACTTAGGGGGCGGGAGCAGTACTTC. The full variable domain, with the rest looked up from reference TRBV30 and TRBJ2-7, is SQTIHQWPATLVQPVGSPLSLECTVEGTSNPNLYWYRQAAGRGLQLLFYSVGIGQISSEVPQNLSASRPQDRQFILSSKKLLLSDSGFYLCAWSVLRGREQYFGPGTRLTVT.

J is TRBJ2-2 and V is TRBV9; no firm D call. The CDR3 totals 12 residues. Germline CDR1 is SGDLS and CDR2 is YYNGEE. V was trimmed by 0 bases and J by 7 bases, leaving 4 bases between them. The CDR3 nucleotides read TGTGCCAGCAGCGTAGGAGGCGGGGAGCTGTTTTTT. Translation: CASSVGGGELFF.

The V and J genes are TRBV24-1 and TRBJ1-2; 8 bases fit TRBD1. Germline values: CDR1 KGHDR, CDR2 SFDVKD. V dropped 3 bases and J dropped 8; count of bases not matched to a gene: 10. The CDR3 has 15 amino acids. The chain's CDR3 is CATSDGTTGVVGYTF. CDR3 coding DNA: TGTGCCACCAGTGATGGGACGACAGGGGTGGTAGGCTACACCTTC.